Presented here are 11 T cell receptor beta chains from one specimen sequenced in a study of T cell repertoires in cytomegalovirus infection. TCRdb passed the reads through MiXCR, listing each CDR3 protein once. This table holds around 770,000 distinct CDR3 sequences, around 29% found once. For these receptors, no antigen is known. The material was cultured CD8+ T cells from PBMCs, obtained from culture after CMV antigen stimulation. These receptor sequences come from a human donor in good health (CMV status not recorded). Some clones in this sample may be carry-over from other donors' samples.

The rearrangement joins TRBV6-2 or TRBV6-3 to TRBJ2-3; D is unclear. The germline gives CDR1 MNHEY, CDR2 SVGEGT. Trimming stripped 4 bases from V and 0 bases from J, with 11 bases between. The CDR3 contains 15 residues. CDR3 residues: CASSSDAASTDTQYF. The CDR3 DNA follows: TGTGCCAGCAGTTCGGACGCGGCTAGCACAGATACGCAGTATTTT.

The V call is TRBV7-6, the J call TRBJ2-1; 8 bases align to TRBD2. The germline V gene has CDR1 SGHVS and CDR2 FNYEAQ. J gave up 6 bases and V 2 bases, and 6 bases lay outside the gene matches. This CDR3 comprises 15 residues. The CDR3 region has the DNA TGTGCCAGCAGCTTACTCGGGGGGGGAGTCAATGAGCAGTTCTTC. Its translation: CASSLLGGGVNEQFF.

This rearrangement joins TRBV5-8 to TRBJ2-7, with D possibly being TRBD1 (6 bases). Trimming removed 1 base from V and 2 bases from J, with 10 bases in between. Germline V lookup: CDR1 SGHTS, CDR2 YDEGEE. The CDR3 runs 14 residues. The CDR3: CASSLTGRPYEQYF. The DNA for the CDR3 is TGTGCCAGCAGCTTGACAGGGCGACCCTACGAGCAGTACTTC.

This clonotype was seen more than once but under ten times. Written as DNA, the CDR3 is TGCGCCAGCGCAAACAGGGGGTCCTACAATGAGCAGTTCTTC. This encodes CASANRGSYNEQFF. The chain couples TRBV4-1 to TRBJ2-1, with 8 bases that match TRBD1. The CDR3 length is 14 residues. After removal of 8 bases from V and 1 base from J, the junction contained 4 bases not matched to a gene. The germline gives CDR1 MGHRA, CDR2 YSYEKL.

V and J are TRBV4-3 and TRBJ2-5; D may correspond to TRBD1 or TRBD2 (5 bases each). Trimming took off 0 bases at V and 1 base at J, with 9 bases between the two ends. CDR3 size: 15 residues. CDR1 LGHNA and CDR2 YSLEER come from the germline V gene. Here the CDR3 DNA reads TGCGCCAGCAGCCAAGATGGGGGACCCCAAGAGACCCAGTACTTC. This gives the protein CASSQDGGPQETQYF.

This clonotype has a handful of counts. The CDR3 DNA reads TGCAGTGCTGAAAATTCGCGCGGGGGGGCGGATGAGCAGTTCTTC. Translating it yields CSAENSRGGADEQFF. The chain couples TRBV20-1 to TRBJ2-1; TRBD2 matches 9 bases. Germline V CDR1 and CDR2: DFQATT, SNEGSKA (reference sequence). There are 15 residues in the CDR3. Trimming removed 5 bases from V and 8 bases from J; junction bases left unmatched: 13.

This clonotype was detected many times. V and J are TRBV12-3 or TRBV12-4 and TRBJ1-3; tentatively, D is TRBD1 (5 bases). Trimming took off 5 bases at V and 2 bases at J, with 16 bases between the two ends. The CDR3 extends over 16 amino acids. The CDR3 sequence: CASSPTPRVAGNTIYF. For the CDR3, the DNA is TGTGCCAGCAGTCCGACCCCCAGGGTAGCTGGAAACACCATATATTTT.

Concerning this clonotype itself: A clone one base away is much larger, so this may be a read error. The chain has TRBV7-9 and TRBJ1-1; D possibly corresponds to TRBD1 (5 bases). The germline V gene encodes CDR1 SEHNR and CDR2 FQNEAQ (reference sequence). CDR3 length equals 14 residues. Trimming shortened V by 1 base and J by 3 bases, and 9 bases separated the two germline ends. In DNA, the CDR3 is TGTGCCAGCAGCTTAGGGGGGGAGGACACTGAAGCTTTCTTT. Protein sequence: CASSLGGEDTEAFF. The full variable domain, rest sourced from reference TRBV7-9 and TRBJ1-1, is DTGVSQNPRHKITKRGQNVTFRCDPISEHNRLYWYRQTLGQGPEFLTYFQNEAQLEKSRLLSDRFSAERPKGSFSTLEIQRTEQGDSAMYLCASSLGGEDTEAFFGQGTRLTVV.

CDR3 sequence reads: CASGSHTGTSGFF. The CDR3 region has the DNA TGTGCTAGTGGTTCGCACACCGGGACTAGCGGGTTCTTC. This chain joins TRBV12-5 and TRBJ2-1; TRBD2 aligns across 11 bases. V was clipped by 4 bases and J by 15 bases; unmatched bases: 8. The CDR3 runs 13 residues. Germline V gives CDR1 LGHNT, CDR2 FRNRAP.

The chain combines TRBV6-1 with TRBJ1-6, with D possibly TRBD1 on 6 matching bases. Trimming took 2 bases from V and 7 from J, leaving 21 bases between them. CDR1 is MNHNS, CDR2 SASEGT, per germline. The CDR3 spans 18 residues. CDR3 nucleotide sequence: TGTGCCAGCAGTGAATATCTGTTCCAGGACAGACCCAATTCACCCCTCCACTTT. Residues: CASSEYLFQDRPNSPLHF.

The J gene is TRBJ1-4, the V gene TRBV27, with 8 bases fitting TRBD1. Trimming cost V 5 bases and J 0 bases; bases outside gene matches: 8. This CDR3 is 17 amino acids long. Germline-derived CDR1 and CDR2 are MNHEY and SMNVEV (reference sequence). The CDR3 is CASSPSQGDATNEKLFF. The CDR3, as DNA: TGTGCCAGCAGTCCATCACAGGGGGATGCAACTAATGAAAAACTGTTTTTT.